This T cell receptor beta chain was obtained from a study of blood T cells in healthy people across ages. Whole-study results and caveats: While age rose, TCR beta diversity per million T cells dropped in a roughly linear way.

Germline CDR1 is MNHEY and CDR2 is SVGAGI. CDR3 length: 14 residues. PCR was performed a second time for 7 to 11 cycles using a sample-barcoded 5' primer and a J-beta primer mix. TCRdb re-analysed the 5' RACE reads in MiXCR, keeping a single row per CDR3 protein. In the table there are about a million distinct CDR3 sequences, 35% to 40% of which are singletons. Comments on this clonotype: What it binds is not known.

The V gene is TRBV6-5, the J gene TRBJ2-7; 7 bases agree with TRBD1. The better agreement between TRBJ2-5 and the DNA end casts doubt on the J call. This sequence was found in a man in his late teens or twenties in good health. Sequenced: blood. The CDR3 spells CASSYSDRVETQYF. The CDR3 DNA follows: TGTGCCAGCAGTTATTCCGACAGGGTAGAGACCCAGTACTTC.